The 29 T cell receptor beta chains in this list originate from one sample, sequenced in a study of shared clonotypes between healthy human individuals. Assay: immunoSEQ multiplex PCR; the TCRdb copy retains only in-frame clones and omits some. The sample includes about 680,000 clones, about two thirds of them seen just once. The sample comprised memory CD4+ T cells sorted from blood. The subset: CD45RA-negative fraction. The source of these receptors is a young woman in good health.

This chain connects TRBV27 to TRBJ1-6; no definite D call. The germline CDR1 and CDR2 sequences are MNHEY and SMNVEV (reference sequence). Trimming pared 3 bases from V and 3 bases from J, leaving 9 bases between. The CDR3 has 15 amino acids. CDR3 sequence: CASSFEGFYNSPLHF. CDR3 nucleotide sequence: TGTGCCAGCAGTTTCGAGGGTTTCTATAATTCACCCCTCCACTTT.

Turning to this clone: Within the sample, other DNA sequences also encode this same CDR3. CDR3 loop: CASSPELAGTDTQYF. The CDR3 nucleotides read TGTGCCAGCTCACCAGAATTAGCGGGGACAGATACGCAGTATTTT. The chain joins TRBV18 to TRBJ2-3, with 8 bases fitting TRBD2. V trimming: 2 bases; J trimming: 3 bases; junction bases outside the gene matches: 4. The germline V gene has CDR1 KGHSH and CDR2 LQKENI. The CDR3 is made up of 15 amino acids. The full variable domain, its missing parts supplied by reference TRBV18 and TRBJ2-3, is NAGVMQNPRHLVRRRGQEARLRCSPMKGHSHVYWYRQLPEEGLKFMVYLQKENIIDESGMPKERFSAEFPKEGPSILRIQQVVRGDSAAYFCASSPELAGTDTQYFGPGTRLTVL.

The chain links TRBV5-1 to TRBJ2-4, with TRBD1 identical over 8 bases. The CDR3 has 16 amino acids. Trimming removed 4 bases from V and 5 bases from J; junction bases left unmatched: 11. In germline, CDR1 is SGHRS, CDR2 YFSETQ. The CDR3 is CASSPLTGTGQNIQYF. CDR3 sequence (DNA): TGCGCCAGCAGCCCCTTAACCGGGACAGGTCAAAACATTCAGTACTTC.

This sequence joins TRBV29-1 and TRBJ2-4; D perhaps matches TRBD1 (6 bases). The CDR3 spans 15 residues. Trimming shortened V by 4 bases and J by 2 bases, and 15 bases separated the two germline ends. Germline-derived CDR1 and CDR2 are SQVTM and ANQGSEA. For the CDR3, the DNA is TGCAGCGTTGCACCGAACAGGGTATCCAAAAACATTCAGTACTTC. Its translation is CSVAPNRVSKNIQYF.

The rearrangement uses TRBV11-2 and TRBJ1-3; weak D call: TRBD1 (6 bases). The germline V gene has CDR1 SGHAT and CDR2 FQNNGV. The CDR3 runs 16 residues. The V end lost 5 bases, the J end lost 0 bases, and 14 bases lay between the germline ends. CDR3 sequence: CASSLQGTTSGNTIYF. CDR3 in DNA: TGTGCCAGCAGCCTCCAGGGGACCACCTCTGGAAACACCATATATTTT.

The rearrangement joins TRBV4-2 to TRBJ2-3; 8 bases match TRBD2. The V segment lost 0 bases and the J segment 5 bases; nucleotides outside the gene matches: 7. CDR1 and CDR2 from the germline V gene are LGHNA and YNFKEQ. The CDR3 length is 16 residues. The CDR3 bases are TGTGCCAGCAGCCAAGAATTGACGGGAGGGGGAGATACGCAGTATTTT. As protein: CASSQELTGGGDTQYF.

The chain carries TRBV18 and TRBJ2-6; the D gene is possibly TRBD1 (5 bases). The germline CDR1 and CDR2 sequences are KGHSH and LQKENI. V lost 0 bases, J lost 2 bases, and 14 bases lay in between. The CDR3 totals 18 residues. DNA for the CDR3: TGTGCCAGCTCACCACCTTGGGGCAGTTTCGCTGGGGCCAACGTCCTGACTTTC. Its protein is CASSPPWGSFAGANVLTF.

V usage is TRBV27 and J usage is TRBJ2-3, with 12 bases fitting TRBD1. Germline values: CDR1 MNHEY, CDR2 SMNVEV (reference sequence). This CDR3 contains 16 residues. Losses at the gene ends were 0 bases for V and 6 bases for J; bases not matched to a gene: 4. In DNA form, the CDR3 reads TGTGCCAGCAGTTTATCGAGGGACAGGGGGCCGGATACGCAGTATTTT. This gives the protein CASSLSRDRGPDTQYF.

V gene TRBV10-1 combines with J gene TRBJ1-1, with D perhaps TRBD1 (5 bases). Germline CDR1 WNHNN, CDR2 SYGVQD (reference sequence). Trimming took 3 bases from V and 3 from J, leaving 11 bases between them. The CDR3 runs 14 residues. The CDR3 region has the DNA TGCGCCAGCAGTGATGGGGGAAGGGACACTGAAGCTTTCTTT. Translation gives CASSDGGRDTEAFF.

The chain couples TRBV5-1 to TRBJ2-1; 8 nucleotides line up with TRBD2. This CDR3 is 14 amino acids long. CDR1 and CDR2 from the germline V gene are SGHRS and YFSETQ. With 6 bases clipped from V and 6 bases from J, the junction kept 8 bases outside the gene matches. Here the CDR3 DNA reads TGCGCCAGCAACGAAGCGGGAGCTCGCAATGAGCAGTTCTTC. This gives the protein CASNEAGARNEQFF.

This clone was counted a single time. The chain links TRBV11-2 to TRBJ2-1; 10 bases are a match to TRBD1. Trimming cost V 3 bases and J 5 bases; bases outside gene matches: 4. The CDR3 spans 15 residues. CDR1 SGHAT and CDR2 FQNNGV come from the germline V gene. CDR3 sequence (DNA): TGTGCCAGCAGCTTGGGGACAGGGGTCGACAATGAGCAGTTCTTC. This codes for CASSLGTGVDNEQFF.

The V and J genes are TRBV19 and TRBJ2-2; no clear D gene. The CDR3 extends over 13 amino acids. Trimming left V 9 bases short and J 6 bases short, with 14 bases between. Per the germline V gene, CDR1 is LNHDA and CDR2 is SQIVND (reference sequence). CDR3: CASQYRSPGELFF. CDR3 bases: TGTGCCAGCCAGTATAGGTCCCCCGGGGAGCTGTTTTTT.

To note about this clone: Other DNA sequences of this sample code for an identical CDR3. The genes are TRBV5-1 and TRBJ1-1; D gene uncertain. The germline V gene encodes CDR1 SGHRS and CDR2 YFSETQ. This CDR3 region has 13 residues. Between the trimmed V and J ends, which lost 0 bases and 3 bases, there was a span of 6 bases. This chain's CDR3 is CASSLGGDTEAFF. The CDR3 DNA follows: TGCGCCAGCAGCTTGGGTGGGGACACTGAAGCTTTCTTT.

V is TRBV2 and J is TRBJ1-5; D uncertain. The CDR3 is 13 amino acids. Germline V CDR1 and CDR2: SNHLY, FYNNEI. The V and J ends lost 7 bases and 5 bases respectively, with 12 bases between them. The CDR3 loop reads CASNANWDQPQHF. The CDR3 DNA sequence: TGTGCCAGCAACGCGAATTGGGATCAGCCCCAGCATTTT.

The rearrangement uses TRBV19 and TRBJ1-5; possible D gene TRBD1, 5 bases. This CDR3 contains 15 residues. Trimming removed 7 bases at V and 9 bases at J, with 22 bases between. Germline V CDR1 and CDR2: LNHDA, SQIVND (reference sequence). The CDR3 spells CASTMWGSDDRPQHF. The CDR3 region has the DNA TGTGCCAGTACCATGTGGGGGAGTGACGATCGGCCCCAGCATTTT.

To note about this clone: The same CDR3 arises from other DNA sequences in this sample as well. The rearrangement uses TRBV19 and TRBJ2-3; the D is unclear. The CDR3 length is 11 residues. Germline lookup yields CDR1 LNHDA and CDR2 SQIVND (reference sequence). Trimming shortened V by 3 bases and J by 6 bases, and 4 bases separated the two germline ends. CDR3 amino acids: CASSIQDTQYF. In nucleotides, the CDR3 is TGTGCCAGTAGTATTCAGGATACGCAGTATTTT.

Here the CDR3 reads CASMGSWQFF. CDR3 DNA sequence: TGTGCCAGCATGGGCAGTTGGCAGTTCTTC. V and J are TRBV2 and TRBJ2-1, with no clear D. This CDR3 is built from 10 residues. Germline V gene lookup returns CDR1 SNHLY and CDR2 FYNNEI. V was pared by 7 bases and J by 12 bases, with 10 bases between.

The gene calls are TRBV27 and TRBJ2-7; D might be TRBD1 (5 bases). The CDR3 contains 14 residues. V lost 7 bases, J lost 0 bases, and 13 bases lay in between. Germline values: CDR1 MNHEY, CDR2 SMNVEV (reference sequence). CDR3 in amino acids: CASMRQINSYEQYF. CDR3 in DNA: TGTGCCAGCATGCGACAGATTAACTCCTACGAGCAGTACTTC.

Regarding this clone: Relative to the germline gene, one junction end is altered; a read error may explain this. In nucleotides, the CDR3 is TGCGCCAGCAGCCTCCGCCTACTAGCGGTTTCCCCCTACAATGAGCAGTTCTTC. Protein product: CASSLRLLAVSPYNEQFF. The chain has TRBV7-3 and TRBJ2-1; TRBD2 matches 8 bases. The V gene's germline CDR1 is SGHTA and CDR2 FQGTGA. CDR3 size: 18 residues.

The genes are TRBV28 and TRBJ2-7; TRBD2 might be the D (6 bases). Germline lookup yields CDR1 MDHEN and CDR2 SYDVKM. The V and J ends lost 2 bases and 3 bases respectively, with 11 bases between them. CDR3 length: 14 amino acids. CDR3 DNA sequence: TGTGCCAGCAGTTTAACCGGGGGAGTCTACGAGCAGTACTTC. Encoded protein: CASSLTGGVYEQYF.

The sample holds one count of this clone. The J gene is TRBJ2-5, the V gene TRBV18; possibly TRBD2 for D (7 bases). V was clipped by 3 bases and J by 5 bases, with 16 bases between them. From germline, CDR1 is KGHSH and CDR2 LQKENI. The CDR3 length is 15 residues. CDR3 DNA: TGTGCCAGCTCACCCCCTGCGGGGGCGGGGGAGACCCAGTACTTC. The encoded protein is CASSPPAGAGETQYF.

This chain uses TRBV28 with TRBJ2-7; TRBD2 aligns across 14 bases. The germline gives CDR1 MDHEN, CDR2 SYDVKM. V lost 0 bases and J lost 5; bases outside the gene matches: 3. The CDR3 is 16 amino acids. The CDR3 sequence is CASSLWGLAGVHEQYF. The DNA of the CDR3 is TGTGCCAGCAGTTTATGGGGACTAGCGGGAGTACACGAGCAGTACTTC.

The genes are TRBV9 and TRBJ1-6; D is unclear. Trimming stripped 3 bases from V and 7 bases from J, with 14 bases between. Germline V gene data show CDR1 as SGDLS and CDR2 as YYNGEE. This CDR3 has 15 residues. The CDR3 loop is CASSATSQRNSPLHF. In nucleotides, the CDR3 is TGTGCCAGCAGCGCGACATCACAGAGGAATTCACCCCTCCACTTT. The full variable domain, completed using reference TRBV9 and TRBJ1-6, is DSGVTQTPKHLITATGQRVTLRCSPRSGDLSVYWYQQSLDQGLQFLIQYYNGEERAKGNILERFSAQQFPDLHSELNLSSLELGDSALYFCASSATSQRNSPLHFGNGTRLTVT.

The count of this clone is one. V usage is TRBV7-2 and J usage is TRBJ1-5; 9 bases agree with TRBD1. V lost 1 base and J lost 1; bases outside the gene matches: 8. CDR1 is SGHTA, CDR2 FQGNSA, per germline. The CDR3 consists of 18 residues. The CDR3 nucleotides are TGTGCCAGCAGCTTAGGGGCCGGGACAGGGACGAGCAATCAGCCCCAGCATTTT. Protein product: CASSLGAGTGTSNQPQHF.

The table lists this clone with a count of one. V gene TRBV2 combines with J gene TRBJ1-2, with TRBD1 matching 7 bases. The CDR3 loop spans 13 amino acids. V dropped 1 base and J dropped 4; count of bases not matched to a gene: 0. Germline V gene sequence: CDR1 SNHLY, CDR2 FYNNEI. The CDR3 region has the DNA TGTGCCAGCAGTGAAGGACAGGGCTATGGCTACACCTTC. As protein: CASSEGQGYGYTF.

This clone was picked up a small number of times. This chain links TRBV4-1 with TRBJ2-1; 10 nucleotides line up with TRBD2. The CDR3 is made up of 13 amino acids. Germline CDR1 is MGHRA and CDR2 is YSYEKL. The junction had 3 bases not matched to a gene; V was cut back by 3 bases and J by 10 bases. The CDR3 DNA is TGCGCCAGCAGCCATCGGACTAGCGGAGAGCAGTTCTTC. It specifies CASSHRTSGEQFF.

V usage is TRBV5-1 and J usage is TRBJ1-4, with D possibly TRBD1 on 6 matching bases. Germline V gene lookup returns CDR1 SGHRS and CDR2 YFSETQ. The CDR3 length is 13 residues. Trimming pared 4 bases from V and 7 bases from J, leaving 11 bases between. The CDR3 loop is CASSLGQFEKLFF. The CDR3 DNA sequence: TGCGCCAGCAGCCTAGGACAGTTTGAAAAACTGTTTTTT.

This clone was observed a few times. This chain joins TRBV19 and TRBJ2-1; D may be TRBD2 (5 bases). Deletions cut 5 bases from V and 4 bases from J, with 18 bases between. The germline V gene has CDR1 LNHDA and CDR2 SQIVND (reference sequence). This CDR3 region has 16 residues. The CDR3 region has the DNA TGTGCCAGTAGTGGCCGGACTCTCCACCGGTACAATGAGCAGTTCTTC. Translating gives CASSGRTLHRYNEQFF.

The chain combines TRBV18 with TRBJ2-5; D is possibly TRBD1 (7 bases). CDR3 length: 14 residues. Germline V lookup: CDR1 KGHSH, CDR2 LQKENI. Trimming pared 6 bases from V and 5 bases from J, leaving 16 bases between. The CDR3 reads CASSYTRGEETQYF. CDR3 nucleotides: TGTGCCAGCTCCTACACCAGGGGGGAGGAGACCCAGTACTTC. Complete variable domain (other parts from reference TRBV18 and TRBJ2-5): NAGVMQNPRHLVRRRGQEARLRCSPMKGHSHVYWYRQLPEEGLKFMVYLQKENIIDESGMPKERFSAEFPKEGPSILRIQQVVRGDSAAYFCASSYTRGEETQYFGPGTRLLVL.